These T cell receptor beta chains were read from a single sample in a study of T cells expressing NK-cell markers. TCRdb re-called the 5' RACE reads, yielding one record per CDR3 amino acid sequence without DNA. This table lists about 460,000 distinct CDR3 sequences. Specimen: blood T cells: a sorted CD56 or NKG2C T cell subset, CD4+ or CD8+ T cells, or bulk PBMC T cells (not recorded which). Source of these receptors: a woman between 50 and 59 years old in good health. Both conserved end residues are part of each CDR3. Fields, in order: J gene, V gene, CDR3 protein.

j_gene: TRBJ2-7; v_gene: TRBV11-2; CDR3aa: CASSSAGIHEQYF
j_gene: TRBJ2-7; v_gene: TRBV6-5; CDR3aa: CASTPGGVRFGEQYF
j_gene: TRBJ1-2; v_gene: TRBV5-1; CDR3aa: CASSADPGQGAYGYTF
j_gene: TRBJ1-1; v_gene: TRBV5-1; CDR3aa: CASSLGARPLNTEAFF
j_gene: TRBJ1-1; v_gene: TRBV10-3; CDR3aa: CAISESMGQASRAFF
j_gene: TRBJ2-5; v_gene: TRBV20-1; CDR3aa: CSARGPQRGLQETQYF
j_gene: TRBJ2-1; v_gene: TRBV7-2; CDR3aa: CASSPGTRQTNEQFF
j_gene: TRBJ2-2; v_gene: TRBV5-1; CDR3aa: CASSLVEGAGELFF
j_gene: TRBJ2-5; v_gene: TRBV6-1; CDR3aa: CASSEILARETQYF
j_gene: TRBJ2-4; v_gene: TRBV28; CDR3aa: CASSLGSIQYF
j_gene: TRBJ2-1; v_gene: TRBV4-1; CDR3aa: CASSQSFGYEQFF
j_gene: TRBJ1-1; v_gene: TRBV5-1; CDR3aa: CASSFEPGMMLTEAFF
j_gene: TRBJ2-1; v_gene: TRBV24-1; CDR3aa: CATSDNLAGEQFF
j_gene: TRBJ1-3; v_gene: TRBV7-2; CDR3aa: CASSLGAGGFSGNTIYF
j_gene: TRBJ2-1; v_gene: TRBV19; CDR3aa: CASSLETSLSPGEQFF
j_gene: TRBJ2-1; v_gene: TRBV9; CDR3aa: CASSFSSGRSGNEQFF
j_gene: TRBJ1-5; v_gene: TRBV6-1; CDR3aa: CASSENGGRNQPQHF